This is a list of T cell receptor beta chains from one sample in a study of T cells after yellow fever vaccination. TCRdb redid the calling of the 5' RACE reads with MiXCR, one entry per CDR3 protein. The sample includes about 160,000 distinct CDR3 sequences, roughly 9% of them seen just once. Source: CD8+ T cells sorted from PBMCs, taken 45 days after the yellow fever booster vaccination. The source is a young man who received the YFV17D yellow fever vaccine. Each CDR3 is given with its conserved first and last residue. Not every row has a clone size; where given, it reads once, few, many or a size class.

J gene,V gene,clone size,CDR3 protein
TRBJ1-1,TRBV7-9,few,CASGGPMNTEAFF
TRBJ1-2,TRBV29-1,.,CSVEGMNDFYGYTF
TRBJ1-2,TRBV6-5,.,CASSYGEGLDYGYTF
TRBJ2-2,TRBV20-1,many,CSARERGRYTGELFF
TRBJ2-3,TRBV7-2,.,CASSSNPGRRADTQYF
TRBJ1-4,TRBV5-1,.,CASSPGQGHEKLFF
TRBJ2-4,TRBV7-2,.,CASSLRGDAGSDIQYF
TRBJ2-7,TRBV20-1,many,CSARDNYEQYF
TRBJ2-3,TRBV6-4,few,CASSNGHTDTQYF
TRBJ2-1,TRBV12-3/TRBV12-4,many,CASSLGGPGQLF
TRBJ2-1,TRBV9,few,CASSGSSGVPHEQFF
TRBJ1-2,TRBV6-6,few,CATYGGGANYGYTF
TRBJ1-3,TRBV5-1,few,CASSLGPGPKTSGNTIYF
TRBJ2-3,TRBV9,.,CASSVAGSGGVDTQYF
TRBJ2-3,TRBV6-5,.,CASTLSGGASDTQYF
TRBJ2-1,TRBV27,many,CASSALAGGGNEQFF
TRBJ2-5,TRBV7-3,.,CASSLGGGPLETQYF
TRBJ1-1,TRBV7-9,.,CASEIDSNTEAFF
TRBJ2-5,TRBV29-1,.,CSACPSGLEETQYF
TRBJ1-1,TRBV4-1,many,CASSQDPSPGMNTEAFF
TRBJ2-5,TRBV2,few,CASSDGTSALKETQYF
TRBJ1-2,TRBV6-5,.,CASSYSTKNYGYTF
TRBJ2-5,TRBV20-1,few,CSARVAGGQETQYF
TRBJ2-5,TRBV4-3,many,CASSQITGGGETQYF
TRBJ2-3,TRBV11-2,.,CASSLVRKSTDTQYF
TRBJ1-4,TRBV29-1,.,CSVFGQTGEKLFF
TRBJ2-5,TRBV20-1,.,CSARDSVVGETQYF
TRBJ2-6,TRBV28,few,CASSGYRGLGANVLTF
TRBJ2-7,TRBV7-9,few,CASSSEEGAGYEQYF
TRBJ1-6,TRBV6-2/TRBV6-3,once,CASSPGTEGNSPLHF